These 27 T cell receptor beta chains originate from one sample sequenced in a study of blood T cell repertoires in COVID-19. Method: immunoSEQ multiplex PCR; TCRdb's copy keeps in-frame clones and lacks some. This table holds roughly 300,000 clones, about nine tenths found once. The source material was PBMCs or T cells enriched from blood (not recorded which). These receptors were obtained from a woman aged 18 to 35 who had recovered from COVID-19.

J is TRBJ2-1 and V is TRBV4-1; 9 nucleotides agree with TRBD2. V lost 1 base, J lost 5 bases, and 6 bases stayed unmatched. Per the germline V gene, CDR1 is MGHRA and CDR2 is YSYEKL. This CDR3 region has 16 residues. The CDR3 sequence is CASSQVEAGGHNEQFF. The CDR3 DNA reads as TGCGCCAGCAGCCAAGTTGAGGCGGGAGGGCACAATGAGCAGTTCTTC.

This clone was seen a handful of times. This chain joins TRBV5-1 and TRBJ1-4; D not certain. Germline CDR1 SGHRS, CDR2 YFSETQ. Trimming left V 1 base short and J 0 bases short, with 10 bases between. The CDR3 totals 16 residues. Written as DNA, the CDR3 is TGCGCCAGCAGCTTGTCGGGAGCCGCAACTAATGAAAAACTGTTTTTT. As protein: CASSLSGAATNEKLFF.

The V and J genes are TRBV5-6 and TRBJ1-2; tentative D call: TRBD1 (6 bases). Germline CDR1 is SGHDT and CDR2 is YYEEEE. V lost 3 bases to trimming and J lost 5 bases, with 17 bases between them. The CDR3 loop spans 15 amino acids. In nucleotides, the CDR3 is TGTGCCAGCAGCTCGTTCCTGAACAGGGCATATGGCTACACCTTC. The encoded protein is CASSSFLNRAYGYTF.

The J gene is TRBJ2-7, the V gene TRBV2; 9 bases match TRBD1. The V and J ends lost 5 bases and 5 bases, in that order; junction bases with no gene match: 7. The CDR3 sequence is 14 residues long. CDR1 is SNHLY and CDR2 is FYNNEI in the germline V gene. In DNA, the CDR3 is TGTGCCAGCAGTTTCGACAGGGGGACGGACGAGCAGTACTTC. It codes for CASSFDRGTDEQYF.

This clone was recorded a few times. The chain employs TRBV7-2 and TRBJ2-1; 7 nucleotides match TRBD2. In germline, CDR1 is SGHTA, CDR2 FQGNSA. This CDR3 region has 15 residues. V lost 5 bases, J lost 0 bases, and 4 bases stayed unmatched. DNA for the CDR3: TGTGCCAGCAGCCAGAGCGGGAACTCCTACAATGAGCAGTTCTTC. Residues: CASSQSGNSYNEQFF.

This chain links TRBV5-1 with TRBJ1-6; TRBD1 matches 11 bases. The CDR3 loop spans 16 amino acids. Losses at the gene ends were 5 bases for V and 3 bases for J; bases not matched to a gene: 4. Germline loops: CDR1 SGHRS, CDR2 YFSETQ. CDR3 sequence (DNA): TGCGCCAGCAGGGAGGACAGGGGGCACTATAATTCACCCCTCCACTTT. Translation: CASREDRGHYNSPLHF. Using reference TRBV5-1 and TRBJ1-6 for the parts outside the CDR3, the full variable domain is KAGVTQTPRYLIKTRGQQVTLSCSPISGHRSVSWYQQTPGQGLQFLFEYFSETQRNKGNFPGRFSGRQFSNSRSEMNVSTLELGDSALYLCASREDRGHYNSPLHFGNGTRLTVT.

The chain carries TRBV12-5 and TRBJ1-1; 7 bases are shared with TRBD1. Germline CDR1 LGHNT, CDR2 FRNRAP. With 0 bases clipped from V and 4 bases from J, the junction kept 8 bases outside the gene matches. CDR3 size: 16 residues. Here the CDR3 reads CASGLVQGISLTEAFF. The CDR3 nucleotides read TGTGCTAGTGGTTTGGTACAGGGGATTAGTCTCACTGAAGCTTTCTTT.

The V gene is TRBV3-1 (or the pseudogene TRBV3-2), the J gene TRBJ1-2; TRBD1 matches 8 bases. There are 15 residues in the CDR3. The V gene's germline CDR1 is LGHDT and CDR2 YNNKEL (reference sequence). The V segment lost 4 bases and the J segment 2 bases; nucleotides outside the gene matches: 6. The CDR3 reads CASSLSGQGNYGYTF. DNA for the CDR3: TGTGCCAGCAGCCTCTCCGGACAGGGCAACTATGGCTACACCTTC.

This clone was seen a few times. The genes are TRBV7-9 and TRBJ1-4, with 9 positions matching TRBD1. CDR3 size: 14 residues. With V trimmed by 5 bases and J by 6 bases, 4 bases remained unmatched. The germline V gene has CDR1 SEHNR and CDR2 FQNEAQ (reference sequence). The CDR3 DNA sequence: TGTGCCAGCAGCGAGGGACAGGGTGATGAAAAACTGTTTTTT. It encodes CASSEGQGDEKLFF.

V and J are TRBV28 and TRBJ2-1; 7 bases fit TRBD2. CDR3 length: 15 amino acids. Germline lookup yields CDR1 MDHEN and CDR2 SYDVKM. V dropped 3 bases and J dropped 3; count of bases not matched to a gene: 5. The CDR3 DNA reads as TGTGCCAGCAGTTTCCCCGGACTAGGCTACAATGAGCAGTTCTTC. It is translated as CASSFPGLGYNEQFF.

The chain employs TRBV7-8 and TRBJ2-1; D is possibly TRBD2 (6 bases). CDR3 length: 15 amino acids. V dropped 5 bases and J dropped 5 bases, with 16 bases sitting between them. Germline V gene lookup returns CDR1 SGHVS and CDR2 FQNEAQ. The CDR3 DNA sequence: TGTGCCAGCAGCGGACGGCGGCGGGAAAACAATGAGCAGTTCTTC. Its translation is CASSGRRRENNEQFF. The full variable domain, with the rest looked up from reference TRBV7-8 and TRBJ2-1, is GAGVSQSPRYKVAKRGQDVALRCDPISGHVSLFWYQQALGQGPEFLTYFQNEAQLDKSGLPSDRFFAERPEGSVSTLKIQRTQQEDSAVYLCASSGRRRENNEQFFGPGTRLTVL.

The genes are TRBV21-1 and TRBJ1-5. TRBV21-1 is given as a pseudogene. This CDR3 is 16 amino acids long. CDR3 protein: CASSKGRGSSNQPQHF. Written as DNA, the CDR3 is TGTGCCAGCAGCAAAGGGAGGGGATCTAGCAATCAGCCCCAGCATTTT.

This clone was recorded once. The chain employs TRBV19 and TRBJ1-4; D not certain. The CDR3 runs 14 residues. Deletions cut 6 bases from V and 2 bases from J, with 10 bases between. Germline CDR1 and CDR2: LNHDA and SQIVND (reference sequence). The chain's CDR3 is CASSRVGTNEKLFF. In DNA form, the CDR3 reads TGTGCCAGTAGCCGAGTGGGCACTAATGAAAAACTGTTTTTT.

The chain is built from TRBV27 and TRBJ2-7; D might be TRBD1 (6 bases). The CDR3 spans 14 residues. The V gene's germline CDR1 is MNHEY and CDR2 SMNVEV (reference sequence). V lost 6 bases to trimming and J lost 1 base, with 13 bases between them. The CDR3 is CASSLAGTSYEQYF. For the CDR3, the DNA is TGTGCCAGCAGCTTGGCCGGGACATCCTACGAGCAGTACTTC.

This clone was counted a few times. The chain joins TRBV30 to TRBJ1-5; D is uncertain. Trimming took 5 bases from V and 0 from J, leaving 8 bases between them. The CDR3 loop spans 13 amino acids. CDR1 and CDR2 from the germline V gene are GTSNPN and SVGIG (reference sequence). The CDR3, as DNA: TGTGCCTGGGCTATTGATAGCAATCAGCCCCAGCATTTT. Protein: CAWAIDSNQPQHF.

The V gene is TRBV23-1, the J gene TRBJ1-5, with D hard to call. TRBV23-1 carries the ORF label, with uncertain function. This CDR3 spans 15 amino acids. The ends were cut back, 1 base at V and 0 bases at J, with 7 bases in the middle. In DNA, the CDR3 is TGCGCCAGCAGTCAATATATCTATAGCAATCAGCCCCAGCATTTT. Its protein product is CASSQYIYSNQPQHF.

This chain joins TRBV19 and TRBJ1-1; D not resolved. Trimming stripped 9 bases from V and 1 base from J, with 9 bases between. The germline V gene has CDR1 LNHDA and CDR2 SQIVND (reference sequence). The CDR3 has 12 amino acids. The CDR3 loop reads CASAAGNTEAFF. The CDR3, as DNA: TGTGCCAGCGCTGCAGGGAACACTGAAGCTTTCTTT. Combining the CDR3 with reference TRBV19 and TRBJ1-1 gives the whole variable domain DGGITQSPKYLFRKEGQNVTLSCEQNLNHDAMYWYRQDPGQGLRLIYYSQIVNDFQKGDIAEGYSVSREKKESFPLTVTSAQKNPTAFYLCASAAGNTEAFFGQGTRLTVV.

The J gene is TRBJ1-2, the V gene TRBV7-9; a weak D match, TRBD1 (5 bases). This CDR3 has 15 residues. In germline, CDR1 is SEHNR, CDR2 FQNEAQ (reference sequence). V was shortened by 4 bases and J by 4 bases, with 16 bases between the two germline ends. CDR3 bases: TGTGCCAGCAGCTCCGGGGAGGGGCACTCCTATGGCTACACCTTC. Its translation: CASSSGEGHSYGYTF.

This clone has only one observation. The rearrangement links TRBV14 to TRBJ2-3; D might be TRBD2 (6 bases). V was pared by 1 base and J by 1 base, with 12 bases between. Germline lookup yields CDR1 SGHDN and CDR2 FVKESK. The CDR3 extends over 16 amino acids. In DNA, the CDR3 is TGTGCCAGCAGCCAAGTGGGAGGCCTGGGCACAGATACGCAGTATTTT. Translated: CASSQVGGLGTDTQYF.

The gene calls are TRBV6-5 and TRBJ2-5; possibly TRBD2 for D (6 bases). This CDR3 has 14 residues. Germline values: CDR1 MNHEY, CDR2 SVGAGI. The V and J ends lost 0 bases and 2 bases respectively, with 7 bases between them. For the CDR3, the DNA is TGTGCCAGCAGTTACTCGGGAGGACAAGAGACCCAGTACTTC. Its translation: CASSYSGGQETQYF.

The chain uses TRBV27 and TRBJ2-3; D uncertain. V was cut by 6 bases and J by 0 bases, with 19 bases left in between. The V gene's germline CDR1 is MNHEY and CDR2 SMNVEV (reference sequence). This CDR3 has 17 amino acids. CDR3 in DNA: TGTGCCAGCAGCTCCCGGATACAGAGATCTAGCACAGATACGCAGTATTTT. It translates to CASSSRIQRSSTDTQYF.

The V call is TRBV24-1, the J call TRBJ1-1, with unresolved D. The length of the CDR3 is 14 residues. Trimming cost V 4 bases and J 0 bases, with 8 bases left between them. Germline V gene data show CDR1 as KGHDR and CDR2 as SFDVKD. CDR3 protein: CATSDRTMNTEAFF. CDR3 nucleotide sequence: TGTGCCACCAGTGACCGAACTATGAACACTGAAGCTTTCTTT.

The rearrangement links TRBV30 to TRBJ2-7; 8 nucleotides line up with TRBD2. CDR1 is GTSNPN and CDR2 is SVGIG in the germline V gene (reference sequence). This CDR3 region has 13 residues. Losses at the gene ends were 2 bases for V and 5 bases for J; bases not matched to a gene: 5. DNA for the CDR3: TGTGCCTGGAGTAGACTAGCGAATCACGAGCAGTACTTC. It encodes CAWSRLANHEQYF. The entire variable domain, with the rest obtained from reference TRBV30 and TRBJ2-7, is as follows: SQTIHQWPATLVQPVGSPLSLECTVEGTSNPNLYWYRQAAGRGLQLLFYSVGIGQISSEVPQNLSASRPQDRQFILSSKKLLLSDSGFYLCAWSRLANHEQYFGPGTRLTVT.

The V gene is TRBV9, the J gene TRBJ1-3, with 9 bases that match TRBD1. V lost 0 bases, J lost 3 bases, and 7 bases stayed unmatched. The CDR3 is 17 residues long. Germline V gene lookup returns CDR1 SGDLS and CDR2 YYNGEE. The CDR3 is CASSVARDRVYGNTIYF. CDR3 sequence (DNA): TGTGCCAGCAGCGTAGCCCGGGACAGGGTTTATGGAAACACCATATATTTT.

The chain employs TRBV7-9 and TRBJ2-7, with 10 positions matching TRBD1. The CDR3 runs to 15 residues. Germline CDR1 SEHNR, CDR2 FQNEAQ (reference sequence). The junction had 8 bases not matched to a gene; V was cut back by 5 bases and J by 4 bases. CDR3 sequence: CASSHPWDRGYEQYF. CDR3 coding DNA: TGTGCCAGCAGCCACCCTTGGGACAGGGGTTACGAGCAGTACTTC.

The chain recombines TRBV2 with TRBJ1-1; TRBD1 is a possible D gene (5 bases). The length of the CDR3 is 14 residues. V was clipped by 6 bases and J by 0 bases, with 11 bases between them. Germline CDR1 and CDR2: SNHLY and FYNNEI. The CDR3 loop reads CASRLQAVNTEAFF. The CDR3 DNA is TGTGCCAGCAGACTACAGGCCGTGAACACTGAAGCTTTCTTT.

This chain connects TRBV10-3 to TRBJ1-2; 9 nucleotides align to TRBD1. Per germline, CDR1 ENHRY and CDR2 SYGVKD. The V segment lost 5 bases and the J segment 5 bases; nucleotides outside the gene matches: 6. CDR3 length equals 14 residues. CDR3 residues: CAISSQGAGYGYTF. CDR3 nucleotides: TGTGCCATCAGTTCACAGGGGGCTGGTTATGGCTACACCTTC.